The clone carrying this T cell receptor beta chain came up a few times. These data belong to a study of early T cells in non-severe SARS-CoV-2 infection. The CDR3 is made up of 14 amino acids. Germline assignment: CDR1 MNHEY and CDR2 SVGAGI. V was clipped by 11 bases and J by 5 bases; unmatched bases: 10. TCRdb recomputed calls from the 5' RACE reads with MiXCR, one row per CDR3 protein. The sample shows tens of thousands of distinct CDR3 sequences, more than 10% of them seen only once. This specimen was whole blood, taken at baseline. The TCR was taken from an adult who was a healthcare worker with PCR-confirmed SARS-CoV-2 infection or an uninfected control (not recorded which). The donor label of this sample is uncertain. The chain combines TRBV6-5 with TRBJ1-3; 9 nucleotides line up with TRBD1. The CDR3 protein is CAERDRVLRNTIYF. DNA of the CDR3: TGTGCCGAGAGGGACAGGGTGCTTAGAAACACCATATATTTT.